This T cell receptor (beta chain) appears in the sequencing data of a study of early T cells in non-severe SARS-CoV-2 infection. Study summary: Sequencing of bulk RNA from unsorted whole blood was done, without chain pairing. Findings of the study overall: Lookups in VDJdb leaned toward anti-spike CD8 responses and missed private and CD4 specificities.

There are many counts of this clonotype. Its matching antigen is unknown. Separate cDNA molecules each had unique molecular identifiers attached to them. MiXCR, applied by TCRdb to the 5' RACE reads, yields one record per CDR3 protein. This sample has approximately 37,000 distinct CDR3 sequences, with roughly 5% found just once. The CDR3 extends over 13 amino acids. CDR1 is SGDLS and CDR2 is YYNGEE in the germline V gene. V shed 4 bases, J shed 5 bases, and the junction held 4 bases outside the gene matches. The sequence was obtained from an adult who was a healthcare worker with PCR-confirmed SARS-CoV-2 infection or an uninfected control (not recorded which). This chain uses TRBV9 with TRBJ1-1, with TRBD1 matching 8 bases. The material sequenced was whole blood. CDR3 loop: CASSSQGETEAFF. The DNA for the CDR3 is TGTGCCAGCAGCTCACAGGGGGAGACTGAAGCTTTCTTT. Variable domain in full (rest from reference TRBV9 and TRBJ1-1): DSGVTQTPKHLITATGQRVTLRCSPRSGDLSVYWYQQSLDQGLQFLIQYYNGEERAKGNILERFSAQQFPDLHSELNLSSLELGDSALYFCASSSQGETEAFFGQGTRLTVV.